This T cell receptor (beta chain) was documented in a study of blood T cell repertoires in COVID-19 (TCRdb year 2020). Background on the whole study: Samples from collaborators originated in the United States, Italy and Spain and spanned both the acute and convalescent phases of COVID-19. Subjects who had been exposed to COVID-19, were actively infected with it, or had recovered from it provided the deeply sampled blood TCRbeta repertoires that made up the dataset. Sample metadata almost always included a de-identified subject ID, COVID-19 status, age in years and sex. The samples were drawn from two sources: the first 160 participants of the ongoing ImmuneRACE study, and about 1,300 subjects contributed by 6 global collaborators. The repertoires were released in a freely available public database intended as a resource for research on the immune response to SARS-CoV-2. The material from the prospective study consisted of cDNA or gDNA derived from T cells, B-cell-depleted T cells, or PBMCs. HLA class I and class II types, where available, came from metadata supplied by the sample provider rather than from assay-based typing.

Worth noting for this clone: No cognate antigen has been identified for it. No base quality information exists; no much larger clone differs at one position.

The immunoSEQ Assay, a bias-controlled multiplex PCR, was used to amplify TCRbeta CDR3 regions from genomic DNA. On the authors' methods: Nucleated cell counts per sample were estimated from amplification of reference gene primers within the assay. To quantify the absolute abundance of each unique TCRbeta CDR3 rearrangement, sequence reads were collapsed and filtered. For each sample, productive Simpson clonality was calculated as the square root of Simpson's diversity index across productive rearrangements. TCRdb holds this immuneACCESS table with in-frame rearrangements only. Some clones are missing; in checked studies, unresolved V genes explain under half, and the rest has no known cause. V, J and clone size reflect that table, while D and trimming were determined from the DNA. Across this sample there are roughly 120,000 clones, with roughly nine tenths seen only once. Of the sample, approximately 5% falls within the top ten clones.

One collaborating source in Seattle enrolled patients while the patients were actively infected and followed the patients over time throughout the course of disease. Whole blood was collected in K2EDTA tubes by collaborating institutions according to the institutions' own protocols. For TCRbeta analysis, collaborators shipped samples as frozen whole blood, isolated PBMCs, or DNA extracted from either of those sample types. Overall results and qualifications from the work: How much clinical and demographic metadata was included differed by source and by participant, and the metadata was provided uncurated.

Trimmed from V: 0 bases; trimmed from J: 1 base; junction bases lacking a gene match: 0. Reading from cysteine to phenylalanine, the CDR3 counts 15 amino acids. Just the 45-base CDR3 DNA is kept, in frame starting at base 1. The CDR1 and CDR2 encoded by the germline V gene (reference sequence) are LNHNV and YYDKDF. The sequence came from a man aged 55 to 70 with COVID-19, enrolled during active disease. The sequenced material came from peripheral blood. The chain is encoded by TRBV15 joined to TRBJ1-1, and TRBD1 aligns with 9 junction nucleotides. This receptor carries the CDR3 CATSRETGGNTEAFF. The nucleotide sequence is given as TGTGCCACCAGCAGAGAGACAGGGGGGAACACTGAAGCTTTCTTT.